Here is one TCR beta chain with its context. Its specificity is unknown. Trimming removed 6 bases at V and 5 bases at J, with 8 bases between. Germline V gene data show CDR1 as SNHLY and CDR2 as FYNNEI. The CDR3 spans 11 residues. This sample was included in a study of siplizumab effects on memory and regulatory T cells. The study's findings and limits: Proliferating siplizumab-culture Treg suppressive function went unconfirmed. Siplizumab produced a significant drop in alloreactive sequences attributable to unstimulated CD4+ memory cells.

Sequenced by immunoSEQ multiplex PCR; TCRdb stores in-frame clones only, minus some. The table shows 90,000 to 110,000 clones, with about 92% occurring only once. Sequencing used CD4+ T cells sorted from blood. The clonotype was recovered from a human donor in good health. The chain uses TRBV2 and TRBJ2-7, with D unresolved. DNA of the CDR3: TGTGCCAGCAGCTACGTCCACGAGCAGTACTTC. It translates to CASSYVHEQYF.